Included here is one T cell receptor (beta chain) sequence, with context. The antigen remains undetermined. There are 16 residues in the CDR3. Looked up from germline, CDR1 is MDHEN and CDR2 is SYDVKM. The V and J ends lost 7 bases and 7 bases, in that order; junction bases with no gene match: 13. Each CDR3 protein is one row after TCRdb ran MiXCR on the 5' RACE reads. The sample yields hundreds of thousands of distinct CDR3 sequences, less than 25% seen once. This sample was included in a study of T-cell memory formation after mild COVID-19. Study results and caveats: Day 15 to 85 contracting clones showed balanced CD4/CD8; later expanders leaned CD4+.

Sequenced sample: PBMCs or a T cell subset sorted from them (not recorded which). V and J are TRBV28 and TRBJ2-1; TRBD2 matches 10 bases. This TCR derives from an adult woman who had mild COVID-19 (a few samples of this study predate the infection). Cell type and time point are not known. CDR3 in DNA: TGTGCCAGCACCCCCCCGGGGGCTAGCGGGAGTAATGAGCAGTTCTTC. It specifies CASTPPGASGSNEQFF.